This paragraph reports one TCR beta chain. Its antigen is currently unknown. One junction end does not reproduce the germline sequence, and a read error may be involved. Other DNA sequences in the sample encode the same CDR3. This sample was included in a study of OX40 agonist ivuxolimab in advanced cancers. Overall study results and limits: CD8+ T cells averaged more expanded clones than CD4+.

CDR3 length: 16 amino acids. Germline assignment: CDR1 SGHTA and CDR2 FQGNSA. The table came from immunoSEQ multiplex PCR; TCRdb's copy has only in-frame clones and leaves some out. The sample lists about 73,000 clones; about 86% were seen once. The receptor's source is an adult with an advanced solid tumor such as melanoma, head and neck, liver or kidney cancer. The rearrangement joins TRBV7-2 to TRBJ1-4; 12 bases match TRBD1. The sequenced sample was CD4+ or CD8+ T cells sorted from blood, obtained in a trial of the OX40 agonist ivuxolimab. The CDR3 loop is CASSPRGGTGGEKLFF. The CDR3 nucleotides read TGTGCCAGCAGCCCGCGCGGAGGGACAGGGGGCGAAAAATTGTTTTTT.